This TCR beta chain is drawn from a study of blood T cell repertoires in COVID-19. The overall study: Acute and convalescent COVID-19 samples came from the United States, Italy and Spain.

In the original workflow: Amplification with reference gene primers provided the estimates of nucleated cell counts. Here immunoSEQ multiplex PCR was the method, and the copy in TCRdb shows in-frame clones only, minus some. That table furnishes V, J and clone size, whereas the DNA furnished D and trimming. The sample has roughly 200,000 clones, about four fifths seen once. V lost 0 bases, J lost 4 bases, and 9 bases lay in between. Germline-derived CDR1 and CDR2 are SGHVS and FQNEAQ. This CDR3 spans 15 amino acids. The sequenced sample consisted of peripheral blood. This TCR was recovered from a woman between 65 and 79 years old with active or convalescent COVID-19. The chain recombines TRBV7-8 with TRBJ2-2, with a tentative D call TRBD1 (5 bases). CDR3 DNA sequence: TGTGCCAGCAGCTTAGCAGGACAACTCACCGGGGAGCTGTTTTTT. Translation gives CASSLAGQLTGELFF.